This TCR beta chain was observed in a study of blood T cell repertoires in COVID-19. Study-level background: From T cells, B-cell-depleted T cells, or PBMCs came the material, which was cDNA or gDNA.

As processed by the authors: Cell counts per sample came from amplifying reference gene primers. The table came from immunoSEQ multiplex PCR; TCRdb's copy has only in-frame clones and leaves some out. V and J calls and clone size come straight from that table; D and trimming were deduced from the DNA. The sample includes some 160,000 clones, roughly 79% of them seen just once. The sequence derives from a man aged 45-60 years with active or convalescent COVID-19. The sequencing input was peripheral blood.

Here the CDR3 DNA reads TGTGCCAGCAGTGCCCGACAGGATCACAATGAGCAGTTCTTC. Translated, it gives CASSARQDHNEQFF. This chain joins TRBV6-4 and TRBJ2-1, with a possible D match to TRBD1 (6 bases). Germline V CDR1 and CDR2: MRHNA, SNTAGT. This CDR3 comprises 14 residues. V was clipped by 4 bases and J by 5 bases, with 12 bases between them.